Reported below is one T cell receptor beta chain. Its antigen is undetermined. Only in-frame clones appear in the TCRdb table, and some are missing; sequencing was by immunoSEQ multiplex PCR. The sample lists about 40,000 clones, about 85% occurring once. The data are from a study of lymphopenia after photon versus proton radiotherapy. Regarding the study as a whole: Under photons, naive T cells and diversity fell while effector/memory populations rose. Post-nadir diversity loss with photons came from oligoclonal expansion, particularly CD8+ Temra cells.

The CDR3 covers 13 residues. Per the germline V gene, CDR1 is SNHLY and CDR2 is FYNNEI. V lost 6 bases and J 7 bases, leaving 13 bases between the germline ends. This sequence originates from a woman aged 70-85 years with pancreatic cancer. Material: peripheral blood, obtained from a patient treated with proton-based radiotherapy. V and J are TRBV2 and TRBJ1-5; D ambiguous. CDR3 nucleotide sequence: TGTGCCAGCAGCCCCTTGGGGAACCAGCCCCAGCATTTT. This gives the protein CASSPLGNQPQHF.